This TCR beta chain derives from a study of early T cells in non-severe SARS-CoV-2 infection. The wider study: Bulk RNA taken from unsorted whole blood was sequenced, leaving chains unpaired.

Germline V gene sequence: CDR1 DFQATT, CDR2 SNEGSKA (reference sequence). The CDR3 loop spans 14 amino acids. V was pared by 0 bases and J by 6 bases, with 11 bases between. Individually, cDNA molecules had unique molecular identifiers attached to them. In TCRdb, the 5' RACE reads were re-called with MiXCR into one record per CDR3 protein. The sample shows approximately 42,000 distinct CDR3 sequences, 6.1% of them seen only once. In this sample, this clonotype turned up many times. What it binds is unknown. Study-level findings and limits: There was a bias toward anti-spike CD8 responses in VDJdb matching, which missed private and CD4 specificities.

This sequence originates from an adult who was a healthcare worker with PCR-confirmed SARS-CoV-2 infection or an uninfected control (not recorded which). Specimen: whole blood. This sequence joins TRBV20-1 and TRBJ2-2; D may be TRBD2 (6 bases). The CDR3 protein is CSARDPGLSGELFF. CDR3 nucleotide sequence: TGCAGTGCTAGAGACCCGGGACTTTCCGGGGAGCTGTTTTTT.